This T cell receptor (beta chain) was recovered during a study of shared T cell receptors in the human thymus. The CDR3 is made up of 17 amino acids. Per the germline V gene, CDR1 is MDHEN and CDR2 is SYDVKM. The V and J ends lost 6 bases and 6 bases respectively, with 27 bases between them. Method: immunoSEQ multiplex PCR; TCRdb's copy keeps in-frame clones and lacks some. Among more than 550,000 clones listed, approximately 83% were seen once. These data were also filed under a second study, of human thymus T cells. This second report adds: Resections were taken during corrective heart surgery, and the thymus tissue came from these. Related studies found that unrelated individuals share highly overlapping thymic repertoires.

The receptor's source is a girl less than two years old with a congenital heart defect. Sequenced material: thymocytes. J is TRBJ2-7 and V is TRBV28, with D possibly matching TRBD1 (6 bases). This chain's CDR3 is CASRGSTGLVRWFEQYF. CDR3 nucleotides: TGTGCCAGCAGGGGGAGCACAGGGCTCGTGCGGTGGTTCGAGCAGTACTTC.